A single sample gave rise to the 16 T cell receptor beta chains below, sequenced in a study of cytomegalovirus exposure and HLA in healthy donors. The PCR used 60 Vbeta and 13 Jbeta primers. Assay used: immunoSEQ multiplex PCR; TCRdb lists only in-frame clones, some missing. The sample has 210,000 or so clones, about nine tenths seen once. Material: PBMCs. The receptors shown here come from a man aged 25-45 years in good health and CMV-seronegative.

The gene calls are TRBV29-1 and TRBJ1-2; possible D gene TRBD1, 5 bases. The CDR3 is 12 residues long. Trimming shortened V by 3 bases and J by 5 bases, and 10 bases separated the two germline ends. CDR1 is SQVTM, CDR2 ANQGSEA, per germline. The CDR3 region is CSVDVAGYGYTF. The CDR3 region has the DNA TGCAGCGTTGATGTTGCAGGGTATGGCTACACCTTC.

This sequence joins TRBV19 and TRBJ1-1, with D possibly TRBD1 on 5 matching bases. V dropped 7 bases and J dropped 0 bases, with 15 bases sitting between them. The length of the CDR3 is 15 residues. Germline V gives CDR1 LNHDA, CDR2 SQIVND (reference sequence). CDR3 bases: TGTGCCAGTAATTATGGGGCAGAAATGAACACTGAAGCTTTCTTT. This codes for CASNYGAEMNTEAFF. Based on the CDR3 plus reference TRBV19 and TRBJ1-1, the full variable domain is DGGITQSPKYLFRKEGQNVTLSCEQNLNHDAMYWYRQDPGQGLRLIYYSQIVNDFQKGDIAEGYSVSREKKESFPLTVTSAQKNPTAFYLCASNYGAEMNTEAFFGQGTRLTVV.

V usage is TRBV5-1 and J usage is TRBJ1-1, with 8 bases fitting TRBD1. Germline V CDR1 and CDR2: SGHRS, YFSETQ. V dropped 3 bases and J dropped 4; count of bases not matched to a gene: 5. This CDR3 contains 14 residues. The CDR3 is CASSYDRGGTEAFF. The CDR3 DNA reads TGCGCCAGCAGCTACGACAGGGGTGGCACTGAAGCTTTCTTT.

The chain combines TRBV7-6 with TRBJ2-1, with D perhaps TRBD2 (5 bases). This CDR3 spans 19 amino acids. Deletions cut 0 bases from V and 0 bases from J, with 18 bases between. Germline-derived CDR1 and CDR2 are SGHVS and FNYEAQ. This chain's CDR3 is CASSLANMEDEGSYNEQFF. CDR3 bases: TGTGCCAGCAGCTTAGCAAATATGGAGGATGAGGGCTCCTACAATGAGCAGTTCTTC. The entire variable domain, with the rest obtained from reference TRBV7-6 and TRBJ2-1, is as follows: GAGVSQSPRYKVTKRGQDVALRCDPISGHVSLYWYRQALGQGPEFLTYFNYEAQQDKSGLPNDRFSAERPEGSISTLTIQRTEQRDSAMYRCASSLANMEDEGSYNEQFFGPGTRLTVL.

The V and J genes are TRBV7-8 and TRBJ2-5, with 8 bases lining up with TRBD1. Germline V lookup: CDR1 SGHVS, CDR2 FQNEAQ. The CDR3 runs to 14 residues. The V gene end was trimmed by 4 bases and the J gene end by 1 base; junction bases not matched to a gene: 2. CDR3 protein: CASSSDRVQETQYF. Written as DNA, the CDR3 is TGTGCCAGCAGCTCGGACAGGGTCCAAGAGACCCAGTACTTC.

This clone was found once. The rearrangement uses TRBV7-9 and TRBJ2-2, with D perhaps matching TRBD2 (7 bases). V lost 5 bases and J lost 6, with 25 bases in between. The CDR3 loop spans 18 amino acids. Germline assignment: CDR1 SEHNR and CDR2 FQNEAQ (reference sequence). Here the CDR3 DNA reads TGTGCCAGCAGCCCCCCGATTGCTAGGGGGAGGGCTGCCGGGGAGCTGTTTTTT. Translation: CASSPPIARGRAAGELFF.

This clone was detected once. The V gene is TRBV5-1, the J gene TRBJ1-4, with 7 positions matching TRBD1. Unmatched junction bases numbered 5, after V lost 5 bases and J lost 1 base. Germline V lookup: CDR1 SGHRS, CDR2 YFSETQ. The CDR3 loop spans 15 amino acids. The chain's CDR3 is CASSHQGGTNEKLFF. CDR3 DNA sequence: TGCGCCAGCAGTCACCAGGGGGGAACTAATGAAAAACTGTTTTTT.

The chain uses TRBV4-2 and TRBJ2-5; D uncertain. This CDR3 region has 14 residues. Germline V gene data show CDR1 as LGHNA and CDR2 as YNFKEQ. The V end lost 0 bases, the J end lost 4 bases, and 9 bases lay between the germline ends. In nucleotides, the CDR3 is TGTGCCAGCAGCCAAGATATGGCGGCAGAGACCCAGTACTTC. Translation gives CASSQDMAAETQYF.

This chain joins TRBV18 and TRBJ2-7; 7 bases line up with TRBD1. This CDR3 has 14 amino acids. Germline CDR1 and CDR2: KGHSH and LQKENI. Trimming took 2 bases from V and 2 from J; bases not matched to a gene: 3. DNA of the CDR3: TGTGCCAGCTCACCAGGGACAGCCACCTACGAGCAGTACTTC. Its translation is CASSPGTATYEQYF.

This clone was observed a single time. The chain carries TRBV27 and TRBJ2-3; tentative D call: TRBD2 (5 bases). Deletions cut 0 bases from V and 10 bases from J, with 17 bases between. Germline CDR1 MNHEY, CDR2 SMNVEV (reference sequence). The CDR3 runs 15 residues. CDR3 sequence reads: CASSLSGRPLGAQYF. CDR3 coding DNA: TGTGCCAGCAGTTTATCGGGGAGACCCCTTGGGGCGCAGTATTTT.

Here the CDR3 reads CASRSSPARVDTQYF. The CDR3 nucleotides read TGTGCCAGCAGGTCTAGCCCTGCCCGTGTGGATACGCAGTATTTT. The V and J genes are TRBV6-5 and TRBJ2-3, with D possibly TRBD2 on 5 matching bases. Germline V lookup: CDR1 MNHEY, CDR2 SVGAGI. V was cut by 6 bases and J by 6 bases, with 19 bases left in between. The CDR3 extends over 15 amino acids.

The chain recombines TRBV5-4 with TRBJ2-7; D is perhaps TRBD1 (6 bases). The CDR3 is 13 amino acids. V shed 4 bases and J shed 3 bases, with 11 bases lying between them. From germline, CDR1 is SGHNT and CDR2 YYREEE (reference sequence). In DNA, the CDR3 is TGTGCCAGCAGCCGACGGACAGACTACGAGCAGTACTTC. It codes for CASSRRTDYEQYF.

The genes are TRBV5-1 and TRBJ1-4; D remains ambiguous. The V end lost 0 bases, the J end lost 6 bases, and 9 bases lay between the germline ends. CDR1 and CDR2 (germline): SGHRS, YFSETQ. The CDR3 has 14 residues. This CDR3 is CASSLVAADEKLFF. The CDR3, as DNA: TGCGCCAGCAGCTTGGTGGCGGCCGATGAAAAACTGTTTTTT.

The chain links TRBV5-1 to TRBJ2-1; TRBD2 is a possible D gene (6 bases). V lost 1 base, J lost 4 bases, and 12 bases lay in between. The CDR3 spans 15 residues. Germline lookup yields CDR1 SGHRS and CDR2 YFSETQ. The CDR3 sequence is CASSLTAGPYNEQFF. CDR3 DNA sequence: TGCGCCAGCAGCTTGACGGCGGGGCCATACAATGAGCAGTTCTTC.

This chain connects TRBV9 to TRBJ2-3, with TRBD1 matching over 8 bases. Germline CDR1 reads SGDLS; CDR2 reads YYNGEE. This CDR3 contains 16 residues. After removal of 0 bases from V and 9 bases from J, the junction contained 12 bases not matched to a gene. CDR3: CASSVGGGQVTVTQYF. The CDR3 coding sequence is TGTGCCAGCAGCGTAGGTGGGGGACAGGTAACAGTCACGCAGTATTTT.

The chain couples TRBV7-2 to TRBJ2-2; maybe TRBD1 (6 bases). Looked up from germline, CDR1 is SGHTA and CDR2 is FQGNSA. CDR3 length: 16 amino acids. V lost 1 base to trimming and J lost 0 bases, with 9 bases between them. The CDR3 coding sequence is TGTGCCAGCAGCTTAGTTCCAGGGGCGAACACCGGGGAGCTGTTTTTT. It codes for CASSLVPGANTGELFF.